These T cell receptor beta chains were read from a single sample in a study of metastatic and nonmetastatic thyroid tumors. Via MiXCR, TCRdb re-called the PCR reads. The sample comprises tens of thousands of clones, approximately 12% of which are singletons, and 7% to 9% rests with the top ten. The sample consisted of tumor tissue. Receptors were obtained from a female donor with papillary thyroid cancer or a benign thyroid nodule (not recorded which). Some clones in this sample may be carry-over from other donors' samples. CDR3s include the opening cysteine and the closing phenylalanine or tryptophan. D genes are given only for firm matches. A row's size may be missing; if present it is once, few, many or a size class.

D gene | J gene | CDR3 length | V gene | clone size | CDR3 DNA | CDR3 protein
NA | TRBJ1-1 | 13 | TRBV6-2/TRBV6-3 | few | TGTGCCAGCAGTTTCTGGGAGAACACTGAAGCTTTCTTT | CASSFWENTEAFF
NA | TRBJ1-5 | 16 | TRBV6-1 | many | TGTGCCAGCAGTGAACGGGGACATTTTAGCAATCAGCCCCAGCATTTT | CASSERGHFSNQPQHF
NA | TRBJ1-6 | 12 | TRBV27 | many | TGTGCCGGCACCACAGGGCTTTCACCCCTCCACTTT | CAGTTGLSPLHF
NA | TRBJ2-6 | 17 | TRBV7-3 | once | TGTGCCAGTAGCTTAACGGGCCCTAACTCTGGGGCCAACGTCCTGACTTTC | CASSLTGPNSGANVLTF
NA | TRBJ2-1 | 15 | TRBV12-3/TRBV12-4 | NA | TGTGCCAGCAGTGCCCCCCCCCCGAGTTCCAATGAGCAGTTCTTC | CASSAPPPSSNEQFF
NA | TRBJ1-5 | 16 | TRBV12-3/TRBV12-4 | few | TGTGCCAGTCTACTCGCGGGGGAAGAATCGGGGCAGCCCAAGCATTTT | CASLLAGEESGQPKHF
NA | TRBJ2-5 | 12 | TRBV19 | many | TGTGCCAGTAGTGAAAGCCAAGAGACCCAGTACTTC | CASSESQETQYF
TRBD2 | TRBJ2-3 | 14 | TRBV20-1 | NA | TGCAGTGCCTCCGGGACTATCACGGCAGATACGCAGTATTTT | CSASGTITADTQYF
TRBD2 | TRBJ2-3 | 16 | TRBV27 | few | TGTGCCAGCAGTTTATCTGGGCGGGAGGGCCCAGATACGCAGTATTTT | CASSLSGREGPDTQYF
NA | TRBJ1-2 | 16 | TRBV19 | many | TGTGCCAGTACCACCTCGGGGACGTATACTAACTATGGCTACACCTTC | CASTTSGTYTNYGYTF
NA | TRBJ2-2 | 14 | TRBV5-1 | many | TGCGCCAGCAGCTTGGAAAGGGTTCCCGGGGAGCTGTTTTTT | CASSLERVPGELFF
NA | TRBJ2-3 | 14 | TRBV5-6 | many | TGTGCCAGCAGCTTGGGTTGGGGATTAGATACGCAGTATTTT | CASSLGWGLDTQYF
NA | TRBJ2-3 | 15 | TRBV6-1 | many | TGTGCCAGCAGTGATGGGGTGGGGAACACAGATACGCAGTATTTT | CASSDGVGNTDTQYF
NA | TRBJ2-5 | 15 | TRBV5-1 | many | TGCGCCAGCAGCCCATATCAGGGCCGGGGAGAGACCCAGTACTTC | CASSPYQGRGETQYF
TRBD2 | TRBJ2-1 | 14 | TRBV20-1 | many | TGCAGTGCTCTTCGGACTAGCTCCTACAATGAGCAGTTCTTC | CSALRTSSYNEQFF
NA | TRBJ2-7 | 15 | TRBV2 | many | TGTGCCAGCAGGGCTCGGACTACAACTACCTACGAGCAGTACTTC | CASRARTTTTYEQYF
NA | TRBJ2-3 | 18 | TRBV9 | many | TGTGCCAGCAGCGTAGATGGACTTCTTGTCGGTGGCACAGATACGCAGTATTTT | CASSVDGLLVGGTDTQYF
NA | TRBJ1-6 | 15 | TRBV27 | many | TGTGCCAGCAGTTTCCCCGGGCCGCTGAATTCACCCCTCCACTTT | CASSFPGPLNSPLHF
TRBD1 | TRBJ1-1 | 15 | TRBV20-1 | many | TGCAGTGCTAAGGGGACAGGGAGGGATGGTACTGAAGCTTTCTTT | CSAKGTGRDGTEAFF
TRBD1 | TRBJ2-1 | 15 | TRBV5-1 | many | TGCGCCAGCAACCCTATAGGGACAGGGGGCTTTGAGCAGTTCTTC | CASNPIGTGGFEQFF
TRBD1 | TRBJ2-7 | 13 | TRBV19 | many | TGTGCCAGTTCGGACAGGGGGCAAGGCGAGCAGTACTTC | CASSDRGQGEQYF
TRBD1 | TRBJ1-6 | 17 | TRBV20-1 | many | TGCAGTGCTAGAGATTCTTACTCCGGGACAGGGGGATCACCCCTCCACTTT | CSARDSYSGTGGSPLHF
NA | TRBJ1-1 | 15 | TRBV19 | many | TGTGCCAGTAGTATAATCCCCACAAAGAACACTGAAGCTTTCTTT | CASSIIPTKNTEAFF
TRBD2 | TRBJ2-3 | 17 | TRBV12-3/TRBV12-4 | few | TGTGCCAGCAGTCTAGCGGGAGGACTTTTCCGCACAGATACGCAGTATTTT | CASSLAGGLFRTDTQYF
TRBD1 | TRBJ2-3 | 16 | TRBV4-1 | few | TGCGCCAGCAGAGGTTCCGGGACAGGCCGCACAGATACGCAGTATTTT | CASRGSGTGRTDTQYF
NA | TRBJ2-5 | 14 | TRBV5-1 | many | TGCGCCAGCAGCTTAACGCAGGCCCAAGAGACCCAGTACTTC | CASSLTQAQETQYF
NA | TRBJ1-2 | 16 | TRBV18 | many | TGTGCCAGCTCACCAGGCCATCAAGGGGTGGACTATGGCTACACCTTC | CASSPGHQGVDYGYTF
NA | TRBJ2-1 | 16 | TRBV6-1 | many | TGTGCCAGCAGTCACCGTCTAGCGTTCTCCTACAATGAGCAGTTCTTC | CASSHRLAFSYNEQFF
NA | TRBJ1-2 | 14 | TRBV2 | many | TGTGCCAGCAGTGATCTGGGGAGTAACTATGGCTACACCTTC | CASSDLGSNYGYTF
TRBD2 | TRBJ2-1 | 15 | TRBV6-4 | many | TGTGCCAGCAGTGACTCGAGACGGGAGGTCAATGAGCAGTTCTTC | CASSDSRREVNEQFF
NA | TRBJ1-5 | 13 | TRBV27 | NA | TGTGCCAGCAGTTTGGCTTGGTATCAGCCCCAGCATTTT | CASSLAWYQPQHF
NA | TRBJ2-3 | 16 | TRBV6-1 | few | TGTGCCAGCTCTCAAGGGGGCGGACTACGCACAGATACGCAGTATTTT | CASSQGGGLRTDTQYF
NA | TRBJ2-7 | 15 | TRBV10-2 | many | TGCGCCAGCAGGGAGGGGCGGGGCTGGGGGTACGAGCAGTACTTC | CASREGRGWGYEQYF
NA | TRBJ2-1 | 13 | TRBV11-3 | many | TGTGCCAGCAGGGGGGTGTCCTACAATGAGCAGTTCTTC | CASRGVSYNEQFF
NA | TRBJ1-2 | 10 | TRBV29-1 | many | TGCAGCGTTGGTAGGGATGGCTACACCTTC | CSVGRDGYTF
TRBD2 | TRBJ2-1 | 17 | TRBV20-1 | NA | TGCAGTGCTAGAGCTGTAGGGGAGCGGGAAAATTACAATGAGCAGTTCTTC | CSARAVGERENYNEQFF
TRBD2 | TRBJ2-1 | 15 | TRBV27 | many | TGTGCCAGCAGTATTAGCGGGAGATCCTACAATGAGCAGTTCTTC | CASSISGRSYNEQFF